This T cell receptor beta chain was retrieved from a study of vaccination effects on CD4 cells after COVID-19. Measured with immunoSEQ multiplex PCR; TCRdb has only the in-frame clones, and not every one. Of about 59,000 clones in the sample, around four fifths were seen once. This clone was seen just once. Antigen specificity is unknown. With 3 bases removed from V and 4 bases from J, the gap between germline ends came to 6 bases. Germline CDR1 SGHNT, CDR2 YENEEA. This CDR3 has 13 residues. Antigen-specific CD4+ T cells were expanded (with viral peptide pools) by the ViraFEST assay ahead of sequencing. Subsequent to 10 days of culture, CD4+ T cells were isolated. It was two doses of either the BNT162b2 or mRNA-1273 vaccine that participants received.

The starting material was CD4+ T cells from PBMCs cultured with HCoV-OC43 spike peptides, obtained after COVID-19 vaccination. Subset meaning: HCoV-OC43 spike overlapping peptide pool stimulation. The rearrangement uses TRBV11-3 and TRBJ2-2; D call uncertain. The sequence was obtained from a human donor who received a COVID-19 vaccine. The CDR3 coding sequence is TGTGCCAGCAGCTTGTCCCTCACCGGGGAGCTGTTTTTT. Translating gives CASSLSLTGELFF.